This T cell receptor (beta chain) comes out of a study of T cells after posttransplantation cyclophosphamide. Findings of the study overall: After PTCy, TRB diversity resembled that of CNI/methotrexate controls.

CDR1 and CDR2 from the germline V gene are SGHRS and YFSETQ. The CDR3 has 15 residues. In its sample, this clone was seen a few times. Its antigen is unknown. Assay used: immunoSEQ multiplex PCR; TCRdb lists only in-frame clones, some missing. The repertoire consists of over 20,000 clones, none detected only once. This clonotype was obtained from a man aged 45-60 years in good health, CMV-negative, and a related stem cell transplant donor. The sample consisted of PBMCs. This sequence joins TRBV5-1 and TRBJ2-5; tentatively, D is TRBD1 (5 bases). The J call is doubtful: the DNA matches TRBJ2-7 better. This chain's CDR3 is CASSLAGNSLYEQYF. The CDR3 region has the DNA TGCGCCAGCAGCCTGGCAGGGAACTCCCTCTACGAGCAGTACTTC.